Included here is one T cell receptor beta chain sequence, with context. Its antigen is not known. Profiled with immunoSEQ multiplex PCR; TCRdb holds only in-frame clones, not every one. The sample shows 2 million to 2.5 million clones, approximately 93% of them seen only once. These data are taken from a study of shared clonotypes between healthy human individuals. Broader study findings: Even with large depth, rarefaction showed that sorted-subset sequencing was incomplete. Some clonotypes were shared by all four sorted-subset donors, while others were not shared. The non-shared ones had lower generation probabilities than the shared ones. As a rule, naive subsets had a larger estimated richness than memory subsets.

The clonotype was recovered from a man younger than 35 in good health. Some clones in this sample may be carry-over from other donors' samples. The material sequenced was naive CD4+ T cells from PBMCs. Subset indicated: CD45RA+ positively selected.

The DNA of the CDR3 is TGTGCCAGCAGCGTAGAAGCACGGAGTTATGGCTACACCTTC. Encoded protein: CASSVEARSYGYTF. The chain combines TRBV9 with TRBJ1-2, with no clear D. Germline V gene sequence: CDR1 SGDLS, CDR2 YYNGEE. The germline V and J ends were trimmed by 0 bases and 5 bases, with 11 bases remaining between them. This CDR3 has 14 amino acids.